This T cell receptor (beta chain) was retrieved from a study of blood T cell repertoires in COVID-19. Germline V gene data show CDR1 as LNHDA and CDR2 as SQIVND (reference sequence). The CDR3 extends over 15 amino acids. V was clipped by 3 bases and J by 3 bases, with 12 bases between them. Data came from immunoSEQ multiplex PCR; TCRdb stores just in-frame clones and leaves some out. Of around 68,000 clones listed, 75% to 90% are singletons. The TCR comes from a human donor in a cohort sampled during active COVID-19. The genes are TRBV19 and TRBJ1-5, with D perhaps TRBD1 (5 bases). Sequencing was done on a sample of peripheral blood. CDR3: CASSMGGSINQPQHF. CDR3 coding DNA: TGTGCCAGTAGTATGGGGGGAAGCATCAATCAGCCCCAGCATTTT.